This TCR beta chain came from a study of OX40 agonist ivuxolimab in advanced cancers. Context from the whole study: Ivuxolimab was a fully human IgG2 agonistic monoclonal antibody targeting the costimulatory receptor OX40 (CD134). The purpose of peripheral TCRbeta sequencing was to test whether ivuxolimab changed TCR sequence diversity and led to clonal T-cell expansion. Prior anti-PD-1, anti-PD-L1 or anti-CTLA-4 therapy was permitted, and 40% of dose-escalation patients had received checkpoint inhibitors. Intravenous ivuxolimab was administered to patients every 2 weeks at six dose levels: 0.01, 0.1, 0.3, 1.5, 3 and 10 mg/kg. In the dose-escalation cohort, nearly 85% of patients were male, and the mean age was around 65 years with a range of roughly 20 to 79. Three dose-escalation patients achieved partial responses, one with hepatocellular carcinoma and two with cutaneous melanoma. Of the approximately 50 patients in dose escalation, about 20 had hepatocellular carcinoma, some 15 had melanoma, 9 had renal cell carcinoma and 9 had head and neck cancer. The paper covers the monotherapy dose-escalation part of the phase I ivuxolimab trial, which included N ≈ 54 patients.

About this clone itself: There is no known antigen for this receptor. Per-nucleotide qualities are absent, and no much larger clonotype sits a single base away.

CDR1 is given as MNHEY and CDR2 as SVGAGI, both from the germline V gene. Including cysteine and phenylalanine, the CDR3 has 14 amino acids. Just the 42-base CDR3 DNA is kept, in frame starting at base 1. V is reduced by 2 bases and J by 4 bases, leaving a spacing of 10 bases between them. Beyond this particular receptor, the publication reports: After ivuxolimab, more expanded clones were found on average in CD8+ T cells than in CD4+ T cells. Partial responders in the 0.1-3.0 mg/kg groups had among the lowest normalized peripheral clonal expansion, especially among CD8+ T cells. The antigen specificity of the peripheral T cells that underwent clonal expansion was not determined. At doses of 0.1 to 3.0 mg/kg, clonal expansion of both CD4+ and CD8+ T cells in blood was seen between baseline and week 6. Low levels of normalized T-cell clonal expansion were also seen in some patients who did not respond.

The trial excluded patients who had a history of autoimmune disease or who were on systemic immunosuppression. Peripheral blood for TCR sequencing was drawn from every dose cohort at baseline, at cycle 4 day 1 and at cycle 7 day 1. The samples were drawn from a first-in-human, open-label, multicenter phase I dose-escalation trial of ivuxolimab. Adults with locally advanced or metastatic melanoma, renal cell, hepatocellular, or head and neck squamous cell carcinoma were enrolled in the trial. Before TCR sequencing, CD4+ T cells and CD8+ T cells from peripheral blood were sorted into separate populations. Genomic DNA was extracted from sorted cells for sequencing of the TCRbeta CDR3 region. TCRbeta CDR3 regions were sequenced using the immunoSEQ Assay. This is the immuneACCESS table as TCRdb keeps it, with only in-frame sequences that have V and J called. A part of the clones is gone; compared with another copy, unresolved V genes explain less than half, and the rest is unexplained. The sample data list tens of thousands of clones, and around 80% of these were observed just once. The ten largest clones add up to 1.1% of the sample.

The V and J segments used are TRBV6-5 and TRBJ2-3; the D element could tentatively be TRBD1 or TRBD2, as 5 bases agree for each. Sequences were derived from CD4+ or CD8+ T cells sorted from blood, sampled in a trial of the OX40 agonist ivuxolimab. The source is an adult with an advanced solid tumor such as melanoma, head and neck, liver or kidney cancer. The DNA is TGTGCCAGCAGTTACGGGGGTTACTCAGATACGCAGTATTTT. Its product reads: CASSYGGYSDTQYF.